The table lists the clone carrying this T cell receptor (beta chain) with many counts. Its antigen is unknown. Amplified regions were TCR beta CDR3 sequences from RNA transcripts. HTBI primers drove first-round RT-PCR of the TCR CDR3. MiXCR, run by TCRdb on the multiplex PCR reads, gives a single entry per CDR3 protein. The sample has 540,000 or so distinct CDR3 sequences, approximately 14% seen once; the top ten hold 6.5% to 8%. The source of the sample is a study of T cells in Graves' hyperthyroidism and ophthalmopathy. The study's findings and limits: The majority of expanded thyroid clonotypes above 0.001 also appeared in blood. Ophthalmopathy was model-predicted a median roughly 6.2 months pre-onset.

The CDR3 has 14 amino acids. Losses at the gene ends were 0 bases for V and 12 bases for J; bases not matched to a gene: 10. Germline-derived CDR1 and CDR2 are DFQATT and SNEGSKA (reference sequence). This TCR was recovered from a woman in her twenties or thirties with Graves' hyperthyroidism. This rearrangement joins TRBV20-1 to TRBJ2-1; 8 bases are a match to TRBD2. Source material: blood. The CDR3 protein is CSAREPLAGRVQFF. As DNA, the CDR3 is TGCAGTGCTAGAGAACCGCTAGCGGGTAGGGTGCAGTTCTTC.